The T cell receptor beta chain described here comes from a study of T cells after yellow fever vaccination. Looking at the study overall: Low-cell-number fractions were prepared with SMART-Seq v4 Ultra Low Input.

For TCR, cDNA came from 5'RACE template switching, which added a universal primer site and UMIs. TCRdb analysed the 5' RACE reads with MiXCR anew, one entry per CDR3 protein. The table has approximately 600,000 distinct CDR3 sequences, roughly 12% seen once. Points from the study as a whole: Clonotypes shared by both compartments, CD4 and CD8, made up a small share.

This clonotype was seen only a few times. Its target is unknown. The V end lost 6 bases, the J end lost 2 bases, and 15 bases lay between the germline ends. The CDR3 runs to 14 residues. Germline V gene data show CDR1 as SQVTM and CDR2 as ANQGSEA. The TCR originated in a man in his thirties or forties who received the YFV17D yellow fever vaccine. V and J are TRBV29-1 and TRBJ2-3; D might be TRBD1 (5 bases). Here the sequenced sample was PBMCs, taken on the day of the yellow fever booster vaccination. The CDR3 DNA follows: TGCAGCGTCCGTAACAGGACCCTCACAGATACGCAGTATTTT. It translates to CSVRNRTLTDTQYF.